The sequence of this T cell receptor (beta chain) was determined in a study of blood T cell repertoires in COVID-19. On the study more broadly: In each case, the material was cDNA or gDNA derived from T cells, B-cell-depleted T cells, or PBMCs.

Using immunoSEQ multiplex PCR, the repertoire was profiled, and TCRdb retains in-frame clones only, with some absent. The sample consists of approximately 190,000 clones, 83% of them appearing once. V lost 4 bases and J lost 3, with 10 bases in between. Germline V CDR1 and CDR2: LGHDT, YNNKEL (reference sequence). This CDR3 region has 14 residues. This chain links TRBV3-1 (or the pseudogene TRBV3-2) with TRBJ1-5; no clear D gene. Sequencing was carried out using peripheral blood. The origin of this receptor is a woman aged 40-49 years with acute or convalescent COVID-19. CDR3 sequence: CASSLGRDNQPQHF. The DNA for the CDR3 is TGTGCCAGCAGCCTCGGGCGGGACAATCAGCCCCAGCATTTT.